Listed here are 9 T cell receptor beta chains from one sample, sequenced in a study of spatial heterogeneity in lung cancer. These receptors have no known antigen. TCRdb reprocessed the 5' RACE reads with MiXCR, giving one entry per CDR3 protein. The sample lists around 6,400 distinct CDR3 sequences, about 6.9% occurring once. Whole-study results and caveats: Tumoral mutation counts were tracked by counts of expanded intratumoral alpha and beta TCRs.

Time point given: sample taken at primary tumor resection. Sequenced here: lung tumor tissue, sampled at surgery. The receptors were sampled from a male donor with early-stage non-small cell lung cancer.

The sample holds a few counts of this clonotype. The chain couples TRBV13 to TRBJ2-3, with 11 bases lining up with TRBD2. Looked up from germline, CDR1 is PRHDT and CDR2 is FYEKMQ (reference sequence). J lost 6 bases, V lost 5 bases, and 7 bases had no gene match. The CDR3 is 15 amino acids. CDR3 protein: CASSADSGRADTQYF. The DNA of the CDR3 is TGTGCCAGCAGCGCGGATAGCGGGAGGGCGGATACGCAGTATTTT. The full variable domain, completed using reference TRBV13 and TRBJ2-3, is AAGVIQSPRHLIKEKRETATLKCYPIPRHDTVYWYQQGPGQDPQFLISFYEKMQSDKGSIPDRFSAQQFSDYHSELNMSSLELGDSALYFCASSADSGRADTQYFGPGTRLTVL.

The table lists this clonotype with many counts. The chain links TRBV12-3 or TRBV12-4 to TRBJ1-1, with D maybe TRBD1 (6 bases). The V gene lost 7 bases and the J gene lost 0 bases, with 12 bases spanning the gap. The CDR3 runs 14 residues. CDR3 in amino acids: CASKMGGLNTEAFF. The CDR3 DNA reads TGTGCCAGCAAAATGGGGGGCTTGAACACTGAAGCTTTCTTT.

The chain uses TRBV29-1 and TRBJ1-1; D remains ambiguous. Trimming cost V 7 bases and J 0 bases, with 6 bases left between them. Germline V lookup: CDR1 SQVTM, CDR2 ANQGSEA. This CDR3 is 11 amino acids long. CDR3 loop: CSARLNTEAFF. In DNA form, the CDR3 reads TGCAGCGCTCGACTGAACACTGAAGCTTTCTTT.

This clonotype qualifies as medium-sized. This chain connects TRBV5-6 to TRBJ2-3; 9 positions match TRBD2. The V and J ends lost 0 bases and 3 bases, in that order; junction bases with no gene match: 5. Germline CDR1 SGHDT, CDR2 YYEEEE. The CDR3 is 16 residues long. The CDR3, as DNA: TGTGCCAGCAGCTTGGCCCAAAGCGGGAGGACAGATACGCAGTATTTT. It encodes CASSLAQSGRTDTQYF.

This clonotype rates as medium-sized. The chain employs TRBV6-1 and TRBJ2-7; 7 nucleotides align to TRBD2. V trimming: 6 bases; J trimming: 6 bases; junction bases outside the gene matches: 11. Germline CDR1 MNHNS, CDR2 SASEGT. This CDR3 comprises 14 residues. CDR3: CASRQTGTTTEQYF. The DNA of the CDR3 is TGTGCCAGCAGGCAGACCGGGACTACCACCGAGCAGTACTTC.

Relative to its sample, this clonotype is medium-sized. V gene TRBV10-2 combines with J gene TRBJ2-5; 10 bases agree with TRBD2. This CDR3 comprises 13 residues. V lost 7 bases and J lost 5; bases outside the gene matches: 4. The germline V gene encodes CDR1 WSHSY and CDR2 SAAADI. The CDR3 loop is CASKLAGLETQYF. CDR3 bases: TGCGCCAGCAAACTAGCGGGGTTGGAGACCCAGTACTTC.

At least ten counts were recorded for this clonotype. The chain combines TRBV20-1 with TRBJ2-1; tentative D call: TRBD2 (7 bases). The CDR3 is made up of 14 amino acids. The germline V and J ends were trimmed by 3 bases and 14 bases, with 23 bases remaining between them. The germline CDR1 and CDR2 sequences are DFQATT and SNEGSKA (reference sequence). The CDR3 loop reads CSARGPTGGLVEFF. CDR3 DNA: TGCAGTGCTAGGGGCCCAACCGGGGGGCTAGTTGAGTTCTTC.

Within the sample, this clonotype is medium-sized (0.01 to 0.1%). V is TRBV29-1 and J is TRBJ2-7, with 8 positions matching TRBD1. Trimming removed 7 bases from V and 1 base from J; junction bases left unmatched: 9. Germline-derived CDR1 and CDR2 are SQVTM and ANQGSEA. This CDR3 is built from 14 residues. CDR3 nucleotides: TGCAGCGCGGCCGGACAGGGCGGGTCCTACGAGCAGTACTTC. It yields the protein CSAAGQGGSYEQYF.

In its sample, this clonotype was seen many times. The rearrangement links TRBV28 to TRBJ2-7, with 9 bases matching TRBD2. This CDR3 is built from 15 residues. Germline CDR1 MDHEN, CDR2 SYDVKM. V shed 5 bases, J shed 3 bases, and the junction held 8 bases outside the gene matches. This CDR3 reads CASSPSSGIGYEQYF. Here the CDR3 DNA reads TGTGCCAGCAGTCCCTCTAGCGGGATCGGCTACGAGCAGTACTTC.